The subject of this entry is one TCR beta chain. The record originates from a study of blood T cell repertoires in COVID-19. In the study overall: The United States, Italy and Spain were the sources of the acute and convalescent COVID-19 samples. T cells, B-cell-depleted T cells, or PBMCs provided the cDNA or gDNA that served as material.

V was clipped by 4 bases and J by 6 bases, with 10 bases between them. Germline V gene lookup returns CDR1 SGHNT and CDR2 YYREEE (reference sequence). The CDR3 loop spans 13 amino acids. Original data processing: Researchers report that nucleated cell counts were estimated from reference gene primer amplification. The protocol was immunoSEQ multiplex PCR, while the TCRdb copy is restricted to in-frame clones and leaves out a portion. V and J calls and clone size are given by that table; D and trimming were obtained from the DNA. The top ten hold approximately 9.6% of the sample, which has about 270,000 clones, 65% to 90% seen once.

The gene calls are TRBV5-4 and TRBJ2-2, with TRBD1 as a possible D gene (5 bases). The sequence was collected from a woman aged 45-65 years with acute COVID-19. Sequenced: PBMCs or T cells enriched from blood (not recorded which). This CDR3 is CASSRAGPGELFF. Written as DNA, the CDR3 is TGTGCCAGCAGCCGCGCAGGGCCCGGGGAGCTGTTTTTT.